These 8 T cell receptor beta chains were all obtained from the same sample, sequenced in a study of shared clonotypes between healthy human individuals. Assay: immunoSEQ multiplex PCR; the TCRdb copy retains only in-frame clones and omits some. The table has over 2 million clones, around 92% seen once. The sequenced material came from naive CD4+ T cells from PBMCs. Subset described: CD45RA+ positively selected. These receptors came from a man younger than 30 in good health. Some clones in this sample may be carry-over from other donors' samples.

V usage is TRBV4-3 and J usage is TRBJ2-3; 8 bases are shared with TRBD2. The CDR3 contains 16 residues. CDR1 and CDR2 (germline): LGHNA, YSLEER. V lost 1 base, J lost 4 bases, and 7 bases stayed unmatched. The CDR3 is CASSQAAGGTPDTQYF. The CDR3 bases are TGCGCCAGCAGCCAAGCGGCGGGAGGTACCCCAGATACGCAGTATTTT.

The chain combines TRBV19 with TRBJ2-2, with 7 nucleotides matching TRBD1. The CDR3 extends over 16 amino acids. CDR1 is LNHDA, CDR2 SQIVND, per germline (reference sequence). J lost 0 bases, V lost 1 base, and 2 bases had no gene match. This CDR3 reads CASSIGGTANTGELFF. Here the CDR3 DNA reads TGTGCCAGTAGTATAGGTGGGACAGCGAACACCGGGGAGCTGTTTTTT.

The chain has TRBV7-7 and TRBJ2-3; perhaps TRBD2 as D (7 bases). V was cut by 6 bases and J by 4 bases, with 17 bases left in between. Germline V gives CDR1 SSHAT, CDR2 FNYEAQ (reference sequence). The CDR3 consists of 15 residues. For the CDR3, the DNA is TGTGCCAGCAGGGTTCGGGGGGCATTCGCAGATACGCAGTATTTT. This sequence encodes CASRVRGAFADTQYF.

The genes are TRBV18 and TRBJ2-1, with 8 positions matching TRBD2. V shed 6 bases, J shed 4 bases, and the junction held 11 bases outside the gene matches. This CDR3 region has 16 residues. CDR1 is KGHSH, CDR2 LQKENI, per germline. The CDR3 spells CASSPNSGAAYNEQFF. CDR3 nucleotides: TGTGCCAGCTCGCCGAATAGCGGGGCAGCTTACAATGAGCAGTTCTTC.

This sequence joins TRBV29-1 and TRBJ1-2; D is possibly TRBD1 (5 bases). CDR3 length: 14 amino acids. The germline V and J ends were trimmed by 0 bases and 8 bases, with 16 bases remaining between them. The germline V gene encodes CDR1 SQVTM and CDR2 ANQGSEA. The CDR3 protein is CSVEDVGTARGYTF. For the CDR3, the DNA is TGCAGCGTTGAAGATGTCGGGACGGCCCGCGGCTACACCTTC.

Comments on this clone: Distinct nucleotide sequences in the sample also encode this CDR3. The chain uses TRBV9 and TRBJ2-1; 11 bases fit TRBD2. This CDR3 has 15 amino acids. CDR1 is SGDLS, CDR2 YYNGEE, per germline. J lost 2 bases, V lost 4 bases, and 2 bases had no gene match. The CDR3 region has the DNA TGTGCCAGCAGCCTACTAGCGGGGGCCTACAATGAGCAGTTCTTC. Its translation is CASSLLAGAYNEQFF.

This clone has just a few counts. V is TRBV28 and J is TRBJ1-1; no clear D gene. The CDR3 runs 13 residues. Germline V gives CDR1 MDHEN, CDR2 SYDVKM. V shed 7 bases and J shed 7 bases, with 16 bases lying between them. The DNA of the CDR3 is TGTGCCAGCAAGAGTACCGGGCACGGTGAAGCTTTCTTT. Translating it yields CASKSTGHGEAFF. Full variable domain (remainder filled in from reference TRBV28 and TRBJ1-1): DVKVTQSSRYLVKRTGEKVFLECVQDMDHENMFWYRQDPGLGLRLIYFSYDVKMKEKGDIPEGYSVSREKKERFSLILESASTNQTSMYLCASKSTGHGEAFFGQGTRLTVV.

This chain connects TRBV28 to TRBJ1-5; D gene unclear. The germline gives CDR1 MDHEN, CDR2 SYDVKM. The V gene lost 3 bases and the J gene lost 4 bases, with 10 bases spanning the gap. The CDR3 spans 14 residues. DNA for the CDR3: TGTGCCAGCAGTTTGGTGGCCTTAAATCAGCCCCAGCATTTT. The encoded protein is CASSLVALNQPQHF. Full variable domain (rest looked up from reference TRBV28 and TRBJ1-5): DVKVTQSSRYLVKRTGEKVFLECVQDMDHENMFWYRQDPGLGLRLIYFSYDVKMKEKGDIPEGYSVSREKKERFSLILESASTNQTSMYLCASSLVALNQPQHFGDGTRLSIL.